This T cell receptor beta chain derives from a study of T-cell reconstitution after alpha-beta-depleted transplantation in children. Researchers prepared the TCRbeta library using unique molecular identifiers, the study reports. Each CDR3 protein is one row after TCRdb ran MiXCR on the PCR reads. Among approximately 270,000 distinct CDR3 sequences listed, over 8% were seen once. Sample: PBMCs from the stem cell graft donor, taken from the stem cell graft. The clonotype comes from a human donor who donated a stem cell graft to a child with SCID.

The CDR3 nucleotides are TGCGCCAGCAGCGGGGCGCAGGTTCTGAACGAGCAGTACTTC. As protein: CASSGAQVLNEQYF. This chain joins TRBV5-1 and TRBJ2-7; D is perhaps TRBD1 (5 bases). CDR3 length: 14 residues. Deletions cut 4 bases from V and 5 bases from J, with 16 bases between. The germline CDR1 and CDR2 sequences are SGHRS and YFSETQ.